Described below is a single T cell receptor (beta chain) sequence and its context. Its matching antigen is unknown. PCR primers comprised 60 Vbeta and 13 Jbeta primers. TCRdb's table, derived via immunoSEQ multiplex PCR, lists solely in-frame clones and lacks some. The sample holds about 160,000 clones, around four fifths seen once. The CDR3 totals 16 residues. Germline V CDR1 and CDR2: KGHSH, LQKENI. Trimming took off 3 bases at V and 5 bases at J, with 16 bases between the two ends. This entry is derived from a study of cytomegalovirus exposure and HLA in healthy donors. Whole-study results and caveats: In vitro assays verified that a few CMV-associated chains recognized CMV antigens specifically. Most sequenced TCRs were rare (though some public TCRs occurred in many donors).

The sequence came from a woman aged 30 to 39 in good health and CMV-seronegative. The chain links TRBV18 to TRBJ1-4; D not certain. The sample was PBMCs. CDR3 region: CASSPRLLGPNEKLFF. The CDR3 DNA is TGTGCCAGCTCACCCCGGCTACTGGGCCCAAATGAAAAACTGTTTTTT.